A single sample is the source of the 5 T cell receptor beta chains below, sequenced in a study of beta chain features in type 1 diabetes. Reverse transcribing all isolated RNA meant expressed TCRB transcripts were sequenced. Profiled with immunoSEQ multiplex PCR; TCRdb holds only in-frame clones, not every one. The table records some 270,000 clones, 13% to 15% of them present only once. The specimen was naive CD4+ T cells from blood. Receptor source: a woman aged 40 to 49 in good health.

The chain recombines TRBV7-9 with TRBJ1-2; a possible D gene is TRBD1 (6 bases). There are 14 residues in the CDR3. Germline V gene data show CDR1 as SEHNR and CDR2 as FQNEAQ (reference sequence). V lost 8 bases and J lost 8, with 21 bases in between. The CDR3: CASGGGPALEGYTF. CDR3 bases: TGTGCCAGCGGTGGGGGCCCAGCCTTGGAGGGCTACACCTTC.

V and J are TRBV2 and TRBJ2-5, with 9 bases aligning to TRBD2. The CDR3 length is 12 residues. From germline, CDR1 is SNHLY and CDR2 FYNNEI. Losses at the gene ends were 8 bases for V and 7 bases for J; bases not matched to a gene: 5. The CDR3 loop reads CASLERGVTQYF. CDR3 DNA sequence: TGTGCCAGCTTGGAGCGGGGGGTGACCCAGTACTTC.

This clone occurred a few times. The chain carries TRBV11-2 and TRBJ2-3; 7 bases agree with TRBD1. The length of the CDR3 is 15 residues. V lost 2 bases, J lost 0 bases, and 2 bases stayed unmatched. Per the germline V gene, CDR1 is SGHAT and CDR2 is FQNNGV. Here the CDR3 DNA reads TGTGCCAGCAGCTTAACAGGGGCTAGCACAGATACGCAGTATTTT. Protein product: CASSLTGASTDTQYF. The full variable domain, completed using reference TRBV11-2 and TRBJ2-3, is EAGVAQSPRYKIIEKRQSVAFWCNPISGHATLYWYQQILGQGPKLLIQFQNNGVVDDSQLPKDRFSAERLKGVDSTLKIQPAKLEDSAVYLCASSLTGASTDTQYFGPGTRLTVL.

This clone has more than one count but fewer than ten. The rearrangement joins TRBV5-1 to TRBJ2-7; 7 nucleotides agree with TRBD2. Germline V gene lookup returns CDR1 SGHRS and CDR2 YFSETQ. The CDR3 totals 20 residues. V trimming: 3 bases; J trimming: 4 bases; junction bases outside the gene matches: 25. CDR3 nucleotides: TGCGCCAGCAGCTCGGGGAGGGCCCCGGCTCCTACGAGCAGTACTTACGAGCAGTACTTC. It encodes CASSSGRAPAPTSSTYEQYF. The whole variable domain, filled in from reference TRBV5-1 and TRBJ2-7, reads KAGVTQTPRYLIKTRGQQVTLSCSPISGHRSVSWYQQTPGQGLQFLFEYFSETQRNKGNFPGRFSGRQFSNSRSEMNVSTLELGDSALYLCASSSGRAPAPTSSTYEQYFGPGTRLTVT.

This clone was seen a few times. The CDR3 nucleotides read TGTGCCAGCAGCCCAGACACGAATAATTCACCCCTCCACTTT. Translation: CASSPDTNNSPLHF. This chain links TRBV7-9 with TRBJ1-6, with D unclear. The CDR3 contains 14 residues. CDR1 is SEHNR and CDR2 is FQNEAQ in the germline V gene (reference sequence). The V end lost 5 bases, the J end lost 5 bases, and 10 bases lay between the germline ends. Full variable domain (missing parts from reference TRBV7-9 and TRBJ1-6): DTGVSQNPRHKITKRGQNVTFRCDPISEHNRLYWYRQTLGQGPEFLTYFQNEAQLEKSRLLSDRFSAERPKGSFSTLEIQRTEQGDSAMYLCASSPDTNNSPLHFGNGTRLTVT.